This T cell receptor (beta chain) was captured by sequencing in a study of T cells after yellow fever vaccination. In TCRdb, the 5' RACE reads were re-called with MiXCR into one record per CDR3 protein. Seen here are around 120,000 distinct CDR3 sequences, about 6.8% observed once, and the top ten hold 2.5% to 3%. Overall study findings and caveats: The CD4 compartment and the CD8 compartment contained a small share of clonotypes in common.

The length of the CDR3 is 15 residues. CDR1 and CDR2 from the germline V gene are MNHNS and SASEGT. The V end lost 10 bases, the J end lost 0 bases, and 17 bases lay between the germline ends. Notes on this clonotype: The antigen remains unidentified.

J is TRBJ2-3 and V is TRBV6-1; a possible D gene is TRBD2 (5 bases). The sample was CD4+ T cells sorted from PBMCs, taken around 45 days after the first yellow fever vaccination. This receptor was obtained from a man between 18 and 29 years old who received the YFV17D yellow fever vaccine. CDR3 sequence reads: CATSPRRTSTDTQYF. The CDR3 nucleotides are TGTGCCACCTCCCCCCGGAGGACTAGCACAGATACGCAGTATTTT.